This T cell receptor (beta chain) was profiled in a study of cytomegalovirus exposure and HLA in healthy donors. Study-level findings and limits: Later analysis identified several of the most significant clusters that appeared linked to common viral pathogens. Both high specificity and high sensitivity reportedly marked the classifier's diagnosis of cytomegalovirus status.

For this clone: Its antigen is as yet unknown.

CDR1 and CDR2 (germline): MNHNS, SASEGT. Unmatched junction bases numbered 1, after V lost 0 bases and J lost 2 bases. The CDR3 is made up of 17 amino acids. The PCR was carried out with 60 Vbeta primers and 13 Jbeta primers. TCRdb's table, derived via immunoSEQ multiplex PCR, lists solely in-frame clones and lacks some. The sample yields around 180,000 clones, around three quarters seen once. V usage is TRBV6-1 and J usage is TRBJ2-1; TRBD2 matches at 13 bases. This receptor was identified in a man in his forties or fifties in good health and CMV-seronegative. The sample comprised PBMCs. CDR3 sequence reads: CASSEAGLAGAYNEQFF. The CDR3 DNA sequence: TGTGCCAGCAGTGAAGCTGGACTAGCGGGGGCCTACAATGAGCAGTTCTTC.